Sequencing of this TCR beta chain was carried out in a study of shared clonotypes between healthy human individuals. Naive CD8 populations comprised CD45RO-negative cells positively selected for CCR7, excluding terminally differentiated effector memory CD45RA+ cells. CDR1 is SEHNR, CDR2 FQNEAQ, per germline (reference sequence). Trimming took 5 bases from V and 5 from J; bases not matched to a gene: 5. The CDR3 extends over 15 amino acids. Clones were read by immunoSEQ multiplex PCR, and TCRdb kept only the in-frame ones, dropping some. The profile shows around 1.9 million clones, under 95% of them singletons.

This sequence joins TRBV7-9 and TRBJ2-2; 10 nucleotides line up with TRBD1. The source material was naive CD8+ T cells from PBMCs. The TCR sequence derives from a man between 18 and 35 years old in good health. Some clones in this sample may be carry-over from other donors' samples. The CDR3 DNA reads TGTGCCAGCAGCGCCGGGACAGGGGTGACCGGGGAGCTGTTTTTT. Encoded protein: CASSAGTGVTGELFF.